Listed below are T cell receptor beta chains from one sample, sequenced in a study of response to subunit inactivated influenza vaccine. Each CDR3 protein is one row after TCRdb ran MiXCR on the RT-PCR reads. The sample includes more than 400,000 distinct CDR3 sequences, approximately 11% of them seen just once. The specimen comprised PBMCs from blood, sampled roughly 47 days after vaccination. Every receptor here comes from a man aged 45-65 years who received an inactivated influenza vaccine. Each CDR3 is given with its conserved first and last residue. A D gene is named only where the DNA matches it firmly. The size of a clone is reported for some rows only, either as once, few or many, or as a class for expanded clones.

j_gene	v_gene	d_gene	abundance	CDR3nt	CDR3aa
TRBJ2-6	TRBV10-3	.	few	TGTGCCATCAGTGAGCTAGCCGGGGCCAACGTCCTGACTTTC	CAISELAGANVLTF
TRBJ2-2	TRBV10-3	.	.	TGTGCCACATCGACAGGCCCCACCGGGGAGCTGTTTTTT	CATSTGPTGELFF
TRBJ1-6	TRBV6-1	.	.	TGTGCCAGCAGTCCCGGGACTGCGAGCTCCTATAATTCACCCCTCCACTTT	CASSPGTASSYNSPLHF
TRBJ2-6	TRBV20-1	TRBD1	few	TGCAGTGCTAGTAACAGGGGCAGCTCTGGGGCCAACGTCCTGACTTTC	CSASNRGSSGANVLTF
TRBJ2-3	TRBV6-5	.	.	TGTGCCAGCAGTTACGGGAGGTACACAGATACGCAGTATTTT	CASSYGRYTDTQYF
TRBJ2-5	TRBV5-1	TRBD2	few	TGCGCCAGCAGCTTTGGTGCTAGCGGGGGTAAGGAGACCCAGTACTTC	CASSFGASGGKETQYF
TRBJ2-1	TRBV15	TRBD2	many	TGTGCCACCAGCAGAATCCAAGCGGGGGCCTCAAATGAGCAGTTCTTC	CATSRIQAGASNEQFF
TRBJ1-2	TRBV4-3	.	.	TGCGCCAGCAGCCATGCTGTTCCGGGACATAATAACTATGGCTACACCTTC	CASSHAVPGHNNYGYTF
TRBJ2-1	TRBV12-3/TRBV12-4	.	.	TGTGCCAGCAGTTTTGGTTGGGGTCGTGAGCAGTTCTTC	CASSFGWGREQFF
TRBJ2-3	TRBV9	TRBD2	few	TGTGCCAGCAGCGTCTACGGGGGGGCACCCTCAGAACCGCAGTATTTT	CASSVYGGAPSEPQYF
TRBJ2-1	TRBV4-2	.	.	TGTGCCAGCAGCCAAGGGGGGGCTAGCGGCTACAATGAGCAGTTCTTC	CASSQGGASGYNEQFF
TRBJ2-1	TRBV5-6	TRBD1	few	TGTGCCAGCAGCCGGGCGAGGGGGCCGCCGTTCTTC	CASSRARGPPFF
TRBJ2-5	TRBV5-1	TRBD2	few	TGCGCCAGCAGCGGAACTAGCGGGGAGACCCAGTACTTC	CASSGTSGETQYF
TRBJ2-1	TRBV4-3	TRBD2	.	TGCGCCAGCAGCCAAGAGGCTAGCGGGGGGGTAGTTAATGAGCAGTTCTTC	CASSQEASGGVVNEQFF
TRBJ2-7	TRBV10-3	.	many	TGTGCCATCAGTGAGTCCTCAGTCTACGAGCAGTACTTC	CAISESSVYEQYF
TRBJ2-2	TRBV2	.	few	TGTGCCAGCAGGGAAGACAGCTCCAACACCGGGGAGCTGTTTTTT	CASREDSSNTGELFF
TRBJ2-2	TRBV2	.	.	TGTGCCAGCAGTGCTGCGGGACACACGAACACCGGGGAGCTGTTTTTT	CASSAAGHTNTGELFF
TRBJ2-2	TRBV5-1	.	many	TGCGCCAGCAGCTTGGACGGGGGCGGGGAGCTGTTTTTT	CASSLDGGGELFF
TRBJ1-2	TRBV28	.	few	TGTGCCAGCAGTGGGGGGCGGAGGCATGGCTACACCTTC	CASSGGRRHGYTF
TRBJ2-1	TRBV4-3	.	.	TGCGCCAGCAGCCAAGATCCGCGCGGGACAGAGGGTGAGCAGTTCTTC	CASSQDPRGTEGEQFF
TRBJ2-7	TRBV6-2/TRBV6-3	.	many	TGTGCCAGCAGTTACTGGGACGGATCCTACGAGCAGTACTTC	CASSYWDGSYEQYF
TRBJ2-5	TRBV20-1	.	.	TGCAGCCGGATTCCCGGGGTGGAAGAGACCCAGTACTTC	CSRIPGVEETQYF
TRBJ2-2	TRBV7-9	TRBD2	few	TGTGCCAGCAGCTTAGGCGGGAGCGGTACCGGGGAGCTGTTTTTT	CASSLGGSGTGELFF
TRBJ2-3	TRBV20-1	.	many	TGCAGTGCTAGAGATCGCTTGGATACGCAGTATTTT	CSARDRLDTQYF
TRBJ2-7	TRBV29-1	TRBD2	few	TGCAGCGTTGTAACGGGGGAGGGCGAGCAGTACTTC	CSVVTGEGEQYF
TRBJ2-7	TRBV5-6	.	few	TGTGCCAGCATCCTTCGTGGCTCCTACGAGCAGTACTTC	CASILRGSYEQYF
TRBJ2-7	TRBV20-1	.	.	TGCAGTGCATTGACAGGCGGGGGCTACGAGCAGTACTTC	CSALTGGGYEQYF
TRBJ1-2	TRBV5-1	TRBD1	few	TGCGCCAGCAGCCCCGACCCGGGACAGAACTATGGCTACACCTTC	CASSPDPGQNYGYTF
TRBJ2-1	TRBV3-1	TRBD2	.	TGTGCCAGTATCAGGACTAGCGGGGGACTGAATGAGCAGTTCTTC	CASIRTSGGLNEQFF
TRBJ1-2	TRBV28	.	many	TGTGCCAGCAGTTCTGGTAGGGATCTCTCCTATGGCTACACCTTC	CASSSGRDLSYGYTF
TRBJ2-6	TRBV6-2/TRBV6-3	.	.	TGTGCCAGCGGAGGGGGGGCCAACGTCCTGACTTTC	CASGGGANVLTF
TRBJ1-1	TRBV27	.	.	TGTGCCAGCAGTTTATGGGGGAGCCCCAACACTGAAGCTTTCTTT	CASSLWGSPNTEAFF
TRBJ1-5	TRBV28	.	few	TGTGCCAGCAGCAAAGACAGTAGCAATCAGCCCCAGCATTTT	CASSKDSSNQPQHF
TRBJ1-5	TRBV12-3/TRBV12-4	.	many	TGTGCCAGCACGGACAGTTTCGATAGCAATCAGCCCCAGCATTTT	CASTDSFDSNQPQHF
TRBJ2-7	TRBV29-1	TRBD1	few	TGCAGCGTTTGGACAGGCCGATACGAGCAGTACTTC	CSVWTGRYEQYF
TRBJ2-5	TRBV18	.	many	TGTGCCAGCTCACCACGGGGGACCACTGGAGGAGAGACCCAGTACTTC	CASSPRGTTGGETQYF
TRBJ2-7	TRBV13	TRBD1	.	TGTGCCAGCAGCACGTGGACAGGGGGAGCCTACGAGCAGTACTTC	CASSTWTGGAYEQYF
TRBJ2-5	TRBV7-7	TRBD2	.	TGTGCCAGAAGCTACCGGCTCGGGATAGCGGGAGGCCAAGAGACCCAGTACTTC	CARSYRLGIAGGQETQYF
TRBJ2-5	TRBV7-8	.	few	TGTGCCAGCAGCTTAGCGAGGGAGACTAGAGGAGAGACCCAGTACTTC	CASSLARETRGETQYF
TRBJ2-1	TRBV20-1	TRBD1	few	TGCAGTGCGACGGACAGGGGGAATGAGCAGTTCTTC	CSATDRGNEQFF
TRBJ2-1	TRBV20-1	.	many	TGCAGTGCCGAGGAAATAGCGGGGGGACAGGGGAATGAGCAGTTCTTC	CSAEEIAGGQGNEQFF
TRBJ1-2	TRBV12-3/TRBV12-4	.	.	TGTGCCAGCAGTTTGGGTTACAGGACAGACTTC	CASSLGYRTDF
TRBJ2-7	TRBV20-1	TRBD1	many	TGCAGTGCCCCCTGGACAGGGAGCTCCTACGAGCAGTACTTC	CSAPWTGSSYEQYF
TRBJ2-7	TRBV9	TRBD1	few	TGTGCCAGCAGCGCGTCCGGGACAGGGGGCATAGACGAGCAGTACTTC	CASSASGTGGIDEQYF
TRBJ2-2	TRBV5-1	.	.	TGCGCCAGCAGCCCCGAGGTTCGGACCGGGGAGCTGTTTTTT	CASSPEVRTGELFF
TRBJ2-3	TRBV7-2	TRBD2	.	TGTGCCAGCAGCTTAGTGCGGGAGACAGATACGCAGTATTTT	CASSLVRETDTQYF
TRBJ2-7	TRBV7-2	.	.	TGTGCCAGCAGCCCCCGGGTAGCGCCCTACGAGCAGTACTTC	CASSPRVAPYEQYF
TRBJ1-1	TRBV11-2	.	.	TGTGCCAGCAGCTTAACAGAATCGAACACTGAAGCTTTCTTT	CASSLTESNTEAFF
TRBJ1-6	TRBV4-2	.	.	TGTGCCAGCAGCCAAGATCTGGGGGGTTATTCACCCCTCCACTTT	CASSQDLGGYSPLHF
TRBJ2-5	TRBV14	.	few	TGTGCCAGCAGCCAAGCCGTAATCGGGACCCAGTACTTC	CASSQAVIGTQYF
TRBJ1-4	TRBV7-9	.	few	TGTGCCAGCAGCCCTAAGGAAAAACTGTTTTTT	CASSPKEKLFF
TRBJ2-7	TRBV28	.	.	TGTGCCAGCAGTTCCCCCCAGCCCGGGTACGAGCAGTACTTC	CASSSPQPGYEQYF